This T cell receptor beta chain comes out of a study of T cells in Graves' hyperthyroidism and ophthalmopathy. Turning to the study itself: Peripheral blood collection took place at initial diagnosis, before any treatment. Study-wide results and caveats: From stable hyperthyroidism, ophthalmopathy was separated by a 13 V-J model. The model foresaw ophthalmopathy a median roughly 6.3 months prior to onset.

CDR1 and CDR2 (germline): DFQATT, SNEGSKA (reference sequence). CDR3 size: 15 residues. V was shortened by 6 bases and J by 1 base, with 15 bases between the two germline ends. Amplification targeted TCR beta CDR3 regions from RNA transcripts. An initial round of RT-PCR targeting the TCR CDR3 relied on the HTBI primer set. Each CDR3 protein is one row after TCRdb ran MiXCR on the multiplex PCR reads. Among more than 550,000 distinct CDR3 sequences, 18% were seen once, and the ten largest hold roughly a sixth. About this clonotype itself: The antigen remains unidentified. A much more abundant neighbour one base away suggests this may be a read error.

Exclusion followed for patients with uncontrolled infection, other autoimmune disease, pregnancy or lactation. The J gene is TRBJ2-2, the V gene TRBV20-1; D might be TRBD2 (5 bases). Sequenced input: blood. This sequence was found in a woman aged 45-65 years with Graves' hyperthyroidism that later progressed to Graves' ophthalmopathy. CDR3 in amino acids: CSAMAAVGNTGELFF. DNA of the CDR3: TGCAGTGCGATGGCAGCGGTTGGGAACACCGGGGAGCTGTTTTTT.